This T cell receptor (beta chain) emerged from a study of blood T cells in healthy people across ages. General study findings and limits: Not knowing donor CMV status may have confounded expanded clonotype changes.

Trimming removed 6 bases from V and 6 bases from J; junction bases left unmatched: 12. The CDR3 is 16 residues long. It was with a sample-barcoded 5' primer and a J-beta primer mix that a second PCR of roughly 6 to 12 cycles was run. From the 5' RACE reads, TCRdb called clonotypes with MiXCR, one entry per CDR3 protein. The sample holds approximately 1,000,000 distinct CDR3 sequences, 35% to 45% seen once. Notes on this clonotype: Its target is not known.

Sequencing was done on a sample of blood. This clonotype was sampled from a man aged 18-30 years in good health. The gene calls are TRBV12-3 or TRBV12-4 and TRBJ2-5, with 11 bases aligning to TRBD1. The CDR3, as DNA: TGTGCCAGCAGCCCCCGGACAGGGGGCAAGCAACAGACCCAGTACTTC. Its protein product is CASSPRTGGKQQTQYF.